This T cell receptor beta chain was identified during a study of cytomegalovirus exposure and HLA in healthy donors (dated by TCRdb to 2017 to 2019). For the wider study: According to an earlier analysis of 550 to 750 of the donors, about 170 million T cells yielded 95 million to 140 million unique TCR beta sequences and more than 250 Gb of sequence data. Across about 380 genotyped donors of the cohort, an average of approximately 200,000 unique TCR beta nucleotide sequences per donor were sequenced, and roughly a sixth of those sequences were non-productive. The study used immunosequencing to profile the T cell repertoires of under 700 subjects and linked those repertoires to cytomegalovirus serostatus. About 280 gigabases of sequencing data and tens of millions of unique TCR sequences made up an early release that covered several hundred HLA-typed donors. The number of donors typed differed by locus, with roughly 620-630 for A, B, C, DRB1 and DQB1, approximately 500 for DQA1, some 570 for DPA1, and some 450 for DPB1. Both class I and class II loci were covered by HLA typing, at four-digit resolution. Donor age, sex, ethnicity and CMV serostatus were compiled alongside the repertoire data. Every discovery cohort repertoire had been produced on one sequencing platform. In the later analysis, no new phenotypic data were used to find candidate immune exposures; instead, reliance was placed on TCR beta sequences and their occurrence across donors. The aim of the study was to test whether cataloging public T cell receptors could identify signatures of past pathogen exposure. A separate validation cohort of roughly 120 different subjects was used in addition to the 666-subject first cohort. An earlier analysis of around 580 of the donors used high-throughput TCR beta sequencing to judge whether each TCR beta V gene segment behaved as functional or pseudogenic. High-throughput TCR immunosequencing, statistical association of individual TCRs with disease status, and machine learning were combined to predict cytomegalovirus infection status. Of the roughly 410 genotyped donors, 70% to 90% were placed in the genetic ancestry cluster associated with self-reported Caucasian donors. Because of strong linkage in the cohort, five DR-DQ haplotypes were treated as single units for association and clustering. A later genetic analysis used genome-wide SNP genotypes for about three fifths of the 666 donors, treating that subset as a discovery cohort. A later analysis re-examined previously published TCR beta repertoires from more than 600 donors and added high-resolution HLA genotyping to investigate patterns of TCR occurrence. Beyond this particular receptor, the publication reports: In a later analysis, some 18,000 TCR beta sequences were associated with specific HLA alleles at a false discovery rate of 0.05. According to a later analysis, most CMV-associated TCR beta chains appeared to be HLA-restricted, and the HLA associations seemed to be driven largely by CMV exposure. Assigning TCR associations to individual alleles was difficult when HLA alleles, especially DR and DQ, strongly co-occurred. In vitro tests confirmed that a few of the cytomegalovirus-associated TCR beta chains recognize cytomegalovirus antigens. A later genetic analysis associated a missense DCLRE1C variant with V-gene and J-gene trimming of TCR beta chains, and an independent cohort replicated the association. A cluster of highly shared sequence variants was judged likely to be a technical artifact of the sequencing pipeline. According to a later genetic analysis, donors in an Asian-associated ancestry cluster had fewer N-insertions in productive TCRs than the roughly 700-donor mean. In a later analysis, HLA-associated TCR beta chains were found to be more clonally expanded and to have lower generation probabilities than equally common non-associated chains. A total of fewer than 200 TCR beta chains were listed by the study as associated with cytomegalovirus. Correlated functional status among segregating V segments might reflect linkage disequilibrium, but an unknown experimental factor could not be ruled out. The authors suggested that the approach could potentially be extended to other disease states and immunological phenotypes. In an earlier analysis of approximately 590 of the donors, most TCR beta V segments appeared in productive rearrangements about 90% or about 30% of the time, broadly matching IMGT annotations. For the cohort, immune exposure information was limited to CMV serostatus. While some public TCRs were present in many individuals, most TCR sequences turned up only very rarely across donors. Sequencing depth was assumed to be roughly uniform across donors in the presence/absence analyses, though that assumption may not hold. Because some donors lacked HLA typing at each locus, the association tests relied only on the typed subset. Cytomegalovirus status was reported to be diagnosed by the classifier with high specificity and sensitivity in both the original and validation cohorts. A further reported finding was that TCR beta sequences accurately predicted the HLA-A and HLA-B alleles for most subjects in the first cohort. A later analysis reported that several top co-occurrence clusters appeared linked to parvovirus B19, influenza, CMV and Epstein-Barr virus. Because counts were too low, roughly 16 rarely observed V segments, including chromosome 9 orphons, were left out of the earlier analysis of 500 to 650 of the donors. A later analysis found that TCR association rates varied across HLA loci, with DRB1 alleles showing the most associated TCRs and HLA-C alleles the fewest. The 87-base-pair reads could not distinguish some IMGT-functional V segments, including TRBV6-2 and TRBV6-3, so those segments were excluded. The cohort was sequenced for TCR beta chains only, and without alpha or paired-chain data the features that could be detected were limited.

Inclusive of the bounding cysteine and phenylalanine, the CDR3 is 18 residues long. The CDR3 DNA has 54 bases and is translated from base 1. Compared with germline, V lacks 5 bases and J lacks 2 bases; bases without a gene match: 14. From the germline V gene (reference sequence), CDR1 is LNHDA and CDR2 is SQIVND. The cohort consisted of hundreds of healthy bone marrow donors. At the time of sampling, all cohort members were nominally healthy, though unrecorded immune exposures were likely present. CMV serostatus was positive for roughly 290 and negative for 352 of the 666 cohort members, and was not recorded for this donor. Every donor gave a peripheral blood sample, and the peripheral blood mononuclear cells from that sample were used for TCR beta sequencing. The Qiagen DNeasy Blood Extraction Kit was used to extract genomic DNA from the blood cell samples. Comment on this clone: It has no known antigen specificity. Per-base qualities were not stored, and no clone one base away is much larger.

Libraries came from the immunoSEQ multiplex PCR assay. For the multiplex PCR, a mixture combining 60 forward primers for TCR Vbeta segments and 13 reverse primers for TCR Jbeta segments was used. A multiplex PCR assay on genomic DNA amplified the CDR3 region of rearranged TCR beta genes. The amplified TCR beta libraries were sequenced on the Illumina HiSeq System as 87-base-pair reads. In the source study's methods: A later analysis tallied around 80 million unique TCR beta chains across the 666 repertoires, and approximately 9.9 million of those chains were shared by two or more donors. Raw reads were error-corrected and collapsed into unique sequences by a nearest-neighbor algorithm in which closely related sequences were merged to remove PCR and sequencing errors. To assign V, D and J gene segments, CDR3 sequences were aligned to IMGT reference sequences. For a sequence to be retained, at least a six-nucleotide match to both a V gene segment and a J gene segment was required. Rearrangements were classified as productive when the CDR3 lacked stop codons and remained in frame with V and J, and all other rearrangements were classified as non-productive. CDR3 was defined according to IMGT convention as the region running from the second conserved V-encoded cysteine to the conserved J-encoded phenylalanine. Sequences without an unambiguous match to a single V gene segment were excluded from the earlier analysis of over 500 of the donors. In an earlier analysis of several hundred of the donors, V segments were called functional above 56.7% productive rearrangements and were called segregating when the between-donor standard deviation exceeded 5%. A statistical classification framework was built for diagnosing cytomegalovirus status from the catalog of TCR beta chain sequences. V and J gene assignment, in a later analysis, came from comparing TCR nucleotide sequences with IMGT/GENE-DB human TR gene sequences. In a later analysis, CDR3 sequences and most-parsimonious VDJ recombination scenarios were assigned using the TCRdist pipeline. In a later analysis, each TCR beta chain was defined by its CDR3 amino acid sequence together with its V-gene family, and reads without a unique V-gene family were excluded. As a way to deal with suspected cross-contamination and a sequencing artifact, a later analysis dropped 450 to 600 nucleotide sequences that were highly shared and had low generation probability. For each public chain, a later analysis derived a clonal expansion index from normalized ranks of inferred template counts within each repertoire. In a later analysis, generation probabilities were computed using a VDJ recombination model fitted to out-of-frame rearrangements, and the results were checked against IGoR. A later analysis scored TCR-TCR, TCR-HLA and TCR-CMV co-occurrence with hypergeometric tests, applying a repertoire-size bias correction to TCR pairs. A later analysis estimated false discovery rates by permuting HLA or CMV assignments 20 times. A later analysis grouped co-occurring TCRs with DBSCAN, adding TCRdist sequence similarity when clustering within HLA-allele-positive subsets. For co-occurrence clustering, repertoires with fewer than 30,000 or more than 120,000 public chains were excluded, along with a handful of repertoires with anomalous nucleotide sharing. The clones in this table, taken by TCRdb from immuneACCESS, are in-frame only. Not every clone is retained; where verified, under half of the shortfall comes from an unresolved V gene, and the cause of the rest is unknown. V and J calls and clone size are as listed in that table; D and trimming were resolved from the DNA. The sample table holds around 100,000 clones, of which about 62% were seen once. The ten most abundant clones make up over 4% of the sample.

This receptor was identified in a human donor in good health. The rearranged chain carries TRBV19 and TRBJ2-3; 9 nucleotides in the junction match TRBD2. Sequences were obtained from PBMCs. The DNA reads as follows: TGTGCCAGTAGTGGGGGGCGGGAGGGGGCCCCCCACACAGATACGCAGTATTTT. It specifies CASSGGREGAPHTDTQYF.